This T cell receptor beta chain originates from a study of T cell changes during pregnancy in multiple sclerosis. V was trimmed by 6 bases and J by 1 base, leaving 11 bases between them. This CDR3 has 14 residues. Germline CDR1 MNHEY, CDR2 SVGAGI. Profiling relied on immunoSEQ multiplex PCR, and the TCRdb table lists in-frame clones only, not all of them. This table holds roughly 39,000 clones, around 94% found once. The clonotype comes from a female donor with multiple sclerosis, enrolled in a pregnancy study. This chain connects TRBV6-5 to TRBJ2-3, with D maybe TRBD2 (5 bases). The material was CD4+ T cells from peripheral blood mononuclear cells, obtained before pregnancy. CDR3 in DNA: TGTGCCAGCAGGAGCCCCGGGGGCACAGATACGCAGTATTTT. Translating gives CASRSPGGTDTQYF.